The rows below give T cell receptor beta chains drawn from one sample of a study of long-term antiretroviral therapy in people with HIV. This table comes from immunoSEQ multiplex PCR, and its TCRdb copy is limited to in-frame clones, with some not included. The sample lists about 20,000 clones; 76% were seen once. This material consisted of unsorted PBMCs, taken nearly 2.6 years before starting antiretroviral therapy. These TCRs come from a woman between 45 and 60 years old with HIV. CDR3s include the opening cysteine and the closing phenylalanine or tryptophan. D genes are given only for firm matches. Only part of the rows carry a size: once, few, many, or a class if the clone is expanded.

j_call	clone_size	v_call	d_call	cdr3_length	cdr3_nt	cdr3_aa
TRBJ2-2	.	TRBV19	.	14	TGTGCCAGTAATTCAGGGGGGCATCACGGGGAGCTGTTTTTT	CASNSGGHHGELFF
TRBJ2-5	.	TRBV5-5	TRBD2	16	TGTGCCAGCAGCTTGGCTCTAGCGGGGGGCGTGGAGACCCAGTACTTC	CASSLALAGGVETQYF
TRBJ1-1	.	TRBV6-5	TRBD1	15	TGTGCCAGCAGTTGGTCCGGGACAGGGAACACTGAAGCTTTCTTT	CASSWSGTGNTEAFF
TRBJ1-1	.	TRBV6-5	.	13	TGTGCCAGCAGTTACTCGGAAAACACTGAAGCTTTCTTT	CASSYSENTEAFF
TRBJ2-7	.	TRBV9	TRBD1	16	TGTGCCAGCAGCCCCCCGGGGGACAGGGGTTTTTACGAGCAGTACTTC	CASSPPGDRGFYEQYF
TRBJ1-1	.	TRBV18	.	13	TGTGCCAGCTCAGGCAGGGAGGGGACTGAAGCTTTCTTT	CASSGREGTEAFF
TRBJ2-1	.	TRBV4-1	.	12	TGCGCCAGCAGCCAAGATGAGCGGTTTAAGTTCTTC	CASSQDERFKFF
TRBJ2-1	.	TRBV7-9	.	13	TGTGCCAGCAGCTTAACGCCTTACAATGAGCAGTTCTTC	CASSLTPYNEQFF
TRBJ1-1	few	TRBV2	.	12	TGTGCCAGCAAAATGACAAGCACTGAAGCTTTCTTT	CASKMTSTEAFF
TRBJ1-6	few	TRBV2	TRBD1	15	TGTGCCAGCAGTGTGACGGAGGGGGCTAATTCACCCCTCCACTTT	CASSVTEGANSPLHF
TRBJ2-1	.	TRBV30	.	13	TGTGCCTGGAGTCGGGACTTACGCAATGAGCAGTTCTTC	CAWSRDLRNEQFF
TRBJ1-1	.	TRBV30	.	16	TGTGCCTGGAGCGGGGACGAGACCGGGGCGAACACTGAAGCTTTCTTT	CAWSGDETGANTEAFF
TRBJ2-3	.	TRBV5-1	TRBD2	18	TGCGCCAGCAGCTTGGAGGCGCCGCGGGGGATTAGCACAGATACGCAGTATTTT	CASSLEAPRGISTDTQYF
TRBJ2-5	.	TRBV30	.	14	TGTGCCTGGAGTAGGGGGGGGGAGGAAGAGACCCAGTACTTC	CAWSRGGEEETQYF
TRBJ1-6	.	TRBV7-8	.	14	TGTGCCACCTCACTTAACGCAGTCGATTCACCCCTCCACTTT	CATSLNAVDSPLHF
TRBJ1-5	.	TRBV5-6	.	15	TGTGCCAGCAGCTTGGCAGGAGGGGGCAATCAGCCCCAGCATTTT	CASSLAGGGNQPQHF
TRBJ2-1	.	TRBV7-9	TRBD1	16	TGTGCCAGCAGCCACGCAGGGGGCGGTTCGGACAATGAGCAGTTCTTC	CASSHAGGGSDNEQFF
TRBJ1-2	once	TRBV29-1	TRBD1	11	TGCAGCGCACGGACAGGGGATGGCTACACCTTC	CSARTGDGYTF
TRBJ2-1	.	TRBV7-3	.	14	TGTGCCAGCAGCTTAACGCCCACTAGCAATGAGCAGTTCTTC	CASSLTPTSNEQFF
TRBJ1-4	.	TRBV7-9	.	12	TGTGCCAGGGACAGAAATAATGAAAAACTGTTTTTT	CARDRNNEKLFF
TRBJ1-1	.	TRBV30	.	12	TGTGCCTGGGACAGGCTTAACACTGAAGCTTTCTTT	CAWDRLNTEAFF
TRBJ1-2	few	TRBV27	.	16	TGTGCCAGCAGTTTATCCACCGGGCTGGCTAACTATGGCTACACCTTC	CASSLSTGLANYGYTF
TRBJ1-2	.	TRBV19	.	12	TGTGCCAGTAGTATACGTGGGGGAGTAAGGACCTTC	CASSIRGGVRTF
TRBJ2-7	once	TRBV25-1	.	14	TGTGCCAGCAGTGAATCGACAGTAACCTACGAGCAGTACTTC	CASSESTVTYEQYF
TRBJ2-3	once	TRBV6-1	.	13	TGTGCCAGCCGGGACGGTAGCACAGATACGCAGTATTTT	CASRDGSTDTQYF
TRBJ2-2	.	TRBV5-1	.	15	TGCGCCAGCAGCCCGGGACGTTCAAACACCGGGGAGCTGTTTTTT	CASSPGRSNTGELFF
TRBJ1-5	few	TRBV2	TRBD1	14	TGTGCCAGCACGACAGGGGGCGGCAATCAGCCCCAGCATTTT	CASTTGGGNQPQHF
TRBJ2-3	.	TRBV4-2	TRBD2	18	TGTGCCAGCAGCCGGACTAGCGGGGGGCTTGCTAGCACAGATACGCAGTATTTT	CASSRTSGGLASTDTQYF
TRBJ2-3	.	TRBV11-2	.	16	TGTGCCAGCAGCTCCCGGGACAAGGTCCCCACAGATACGCAGTATTTT	CASSSRDKVPTDTQYF
TRBJ2-5	few	TRBV30	TRBD1	14	TGTGCCTGGAGGGACAGGGGAAGATCGGAGACCCAGTACTTC	CAWRDRGRSETQYF
TRBJ1-6	few	TRBV7-3	TRBD1	16	TGTGCCAGCAGCTTAACGGACAGGGGCTATAATTCACCCCTCCACTTT	CASSLTDRGYNSPLHF
TRBJ2-1	.	TRBV5-1	.	12	TGCGCCAGCAGCCCTTTCGGAGGTGAGCAGTTCTTC	CASSPFGGEQFF
TRBJ1-3	few	TRBV30	.	14	TGTGCCTGGAGTGGGGGCCTCTCTGGAAACACCATATATTTT	CAWSGGLSGNTIYF
TRBJ2-7	few	TRBV19	TRBD1	15	TGTGCCAGTAGTGATCCGGGACAGGCCATCTACGAGCAGTACTTC	CASSDPGQAIYEQYF
TRBJ2-5	.	TRBV7-3	.	16	TGTGCCAGCAGCCCAGCGAACTTGGGAGGAGGTGGGACCCAGTACTTC	CASSPANLGGGGTQYF
TRBJ2-5	.	TRBV7-7	.	11	TGTGCCTTAGGGGACGGTAAGACCCAGTACTTC	CALGDGKTQYF
TRBJ1-5	.	TRBV18	.	11	TGTGCCAGCTCACCGGGGGGGCCCCAGCATTTT	CASSPGGPQHF
TRBJ2-5	.	TRBV4-2	.	14	TGTGCCAGCAGCCAAGAAAACAACCAAGAGACCCAGTACTTC	CASSQENNQETQYF
TRBJ2-2	.	TRBV30	.	15	TGTGCCTGGAGTTTTCGACAGTGGCAGGCTGGGGAGCTGTTTTTT	CAWSFRQWQAGELFF
TRBJ1-2	.	TRBV7-3	.	13	TGTGCCAGCAGCTTCACAGGTGGGGATGGCTACACCTTC	CASSFTGGDGYTF
TRBJ2-3	.	TRBV11-3	.	14	TGTGCCAGCAGCTCCAGGGATCTCACAGATACGCAGTATTTT	CASSSRDLTDTQYF
TRBJ2-6	.	TRBV7-9	.	16	TGTGCCAGCAGCGGGACGGACGGCTCTGGGGCCAACGTCCTGACTTTC	CASSGTDGSGANVLTF
TRBJ1-5	.	TRBV5-6	.	15	TGTGCCAGCAGCCTTCTAGGGGGGTCGGGGCAGCCCCAGCATTTT	CASSLLGGSGQPQHF
TRBJ2-3	.	TRBV29-1	.	10	TGCAGCCACGGAGGTTTTACGCAGTATTTT	CSHGGFTQYF
TRBJ1-4	.	TRBV20-1	.	11	TGCAGTGCTGGTACGACAGAAAAACTGTTTTTT	CSAGTTEKLFF
TRBJ2-3	few	TRBV6-1	.	13	TGTGCCAGCAGTCTCCTGATGTACGATACGCAGTATTTT	CASSLLMYDTQYF
TRBJ1-2	.	TRBV27	.	15	TGTGCCAGCAGTCCTCGGGACCGGGCGACCTATGGCTACACCTTC	CASSPRDRATYGYTF
TRBJ1-1	.	TRBV7-3	TRBD1	13	TGTGCCAGCAGCACGGACAGGGGTTCTGAAGCTTTCTTT	CASSTDRGSEAFF
TRBJ1-5	few	TRBV5-1	.	14	TGCGCCAGCAGCTTGGGTTACATCAATCAGCCCCAGCATTTT	CASSLGYINQPQHF
TRBJ1-1	few	TRBV2	.	13	TGTGCCAGCAGTGTGCAGGGTAACACTGAAGCTTTCTTT	CASSVQGNTEAFF
TRBJ2-1	.	TRBV6-5	TRBD2	13	TGTGCCAGCAGTTACTTGAGCGGGGGTCTACAGTTCTTC	CASSYLSGGLQFF
TRBJ1-1	.	TRBV6-5	.	11	TGTGCCAGCGGGGGGTCCCGGGAAGCTTTCTTT	CASGGSREAFF
TRBJ1-3	.	TRBV5-1	TRBD1	16	TGCGCCAGCAGCTTGTTTAGAGGGGGCGGTGGAAACACCATATATTTT	CASSLFRGGGGNTIYF